Listed here are 8 T cell receptor beta chains from one sample, sequenced in a study of blood T cells in healthy people across ages. Combining a sample-barcoded 5' primer with a J-beta primer mix, a second PCR ran for about 7 to 11 cycles. TCRdb called the 5' RACE reads again in MiXCR, with one record for every CDR3 protein. Among approximately 880,000 distinct CDR3 sequences, around 49% were seen once, and the ten largest hold over 10%. Sequencing used blood. Source of these receptors: a man aged 25 to 40 in good health.

The V and J genes are TRBV7-2 and TRBJ2-1; no firm D call. The CDR3 loop spans 13 amino acids. V was shortened by 1 base and J by 5 bases, with 6 bases between the two germline ends. The germline CDR1 and CDR2 sequences are SGHTA and FQGNSA. The CDR3 region is CASSLVPHNEQFF. The CDR3 region has the DNA TGTGCCAGCAGCTTAGTCCCGCACAATGAGCAGTTCTTC.

The chain combines TRBV4-2 with TRBJ2-1, with TRBD2 matching 11 bases. V shed 6 bases and J 11 bases; nucleotides not matched to a gene: 15. The CDR3 runs to 16 residues. Looked up from germline, CDR1 is LGHNA and CDR2 is YNFKEQ. The CDR3: CASSHLSTSGGTQQFF. In DNA, the CDR3 is TGTGCCAGCAGTCACCTAAGCACTAGCGGGGGCACCCAGCAGTTCTTC.

This clonotype was found a few times. The chain is built from TRBV29-1 and TRBJ2-7; D call uncertain. Trimming shortened V by 1 base and J by 5 bases, and 9 bases separated the two germline ends. The V gene's germline CDR1 is SQVTM and CDR2 ANQGSEA. The CDR3 is 12 amino acids. CDR3 sequence (DNA): TGCAGCGTTGAAGTGGGTCAGGACGAGCAGTACTTC. This translates into CSVEVGQDEQYF.

There are a few counts of this clonotype. The chain employs TRBV20-1 and TRBJ1-2, with 8 bases that match TRBD1. Germline V gene data show CDR1 as DFQATT and CDR2 as SNEGSKA (reference sequence). The CDR3 runs to 14 residues. The V and J ends lost 2 bases and 3 bases, in that order; junction bases with no gene match: 5. The CDR3 protein is CSARRPGGHYGYTF. The CDR3, as DNA: TGCAGTGCTAGAAGGCCAGGGGGCCACTATGGCTACACCTTC.

The V call is TRBV10-3, the J call TRBJ2-3, with 8 bases identical to TRBD1. The junction had 9 bases not matched to a gene; V was cut back by 6 bases and J by 7 bases. CDR3 size: 14 residues. The V gene's germline CDR1 is ENHRY and CDR2 SYGVKD. The CDR3 coding sequence is TGTGCCATCAGCCCACCTCAGGGGGCCAATACGCAGTATTTT. It translates to CAISPPQGANTQYF.

This clonotype was counted between two and nine times. The V and J genes are TRBV20-1 and TRBJ2-5; TRBD2 matches at 8 bases. This CDR3 is 14 amino acids long. J was trimmed by 7 bases and V by 6 bases; bases with no gene match: 13. Germline V gene data show CDR1 as DFQATT and CDR2 as SNEGSKA (reference sequence). The CDR3 loop is CSASSGPHQGTQYF. The CDR3 DNA reads TGCAGTGCATCTAGCGGGCCACACCAGGGGACCCAGTACTTC.

This clonotype was seen at least ten times. This rearrangement joins TRBV29-1 to TRBJ2-3; 9 bases map to TRBD2. The CDR3 contains 15 residues. V lost 6 bases to trimming and J lost 1 base; unmatched junction nucleotides: 8. Germline V lookup: CDR1 SQVTM, CDR2 ANQGSEA. The CDR3 spells CSVTLAGRRTDTQYF. The CDR3 bases are TGCAGCGTGACGCTAGCGGGGAGGCGCACAGATACGCAGTATTTT.

The V gene is TRBV7-2, the J gene TRBJ1-5, with D possibly matching TRBD1 (5 bases). Trimming cost V 2 bases and J 3 bases, with 14 bases left between them. Germline V lookup: CDR1 SGHTA, CDR2 FQGNSA. This CDR3 contains 16 residues. The CDR3 region is CASSLTGEGNNQPQHF. DNA for the CDR3: TGTGCCAGCAGCTTAACAGGAGAAGGAAACAATCAGCCCCAGCATTTT.